A selection of T cell receptor beta chains follows, all from one sample in a study of shared clonotypes between healthy human individuals. The protocol was immunoSEQ multiplex PCR, while the TCRdb copy is restricted to in-frame clones and leaves out a portion. The sample consists of 2,500,000 or so clones, approximately 93% of them appearing once. Sequencing input: naive CD4+ T cells from PBMCs. These receptor sequences come from a man aged 18 to 29 in good health. Some clones in this sample may be carry-over from other donors' samples. The CDR3 runs from the conserved cysteine through the conserved F or W. Each record gives: D gene, V gene, CDR3 protein. The D gene is left open where the match is weak.

d_call: -; v_call: TRBV5-4; cdr3_aa: CASSLNPGAGEQYF
d_call: -; v_call: TRBV5-1; cdr3_aa: CASSLDEGTGREELFF
d_call: -; v_call: TRBV6-1; cdr3_aa: CASRADSPVMEKLFF
d_call: -; v_call: TRBV5-1; cdr3_aa: CASSLSDQNTEAFF
d_call: TRBD1; v_call: TRBV5-4; cdr3_aa: CASSSRDSYSYEQYF
d_call: TRBD2; v_call: TRBV9; cdr3_aa: CASSASGTSGETQYF
d_call: -; v_call: TRBV6-1; cdr3_aa: CASSEAFGQNGYTF
d_call: -; v_call: TRBV28; cdr3_aa: CASTQGGVGTGELFF
d_call: TRBD2; v_call: TRBV28; cdr3_aa: CASSPGLAGESDTQYF
d_call: -; v_call: TRBV5-1; cdr3_aa: CASSPASSGNTIYF
d_call: -; v_call: TRBV5-1; cdr3_aa: CASSLTDLNTEAFF
d_call: -; v_call: TRBV30; cdr3_aa: CAWSQDTSYEQYF
d_call: -; v_call: TRBV19; cdr3_aa: CASSEIGPGTEAFF
d_call: -; v_call: TRBV29-1; cdr3_aa: CSVGDNSYEQYF
d_call: -; v_call: TRBV6-1; cdr3_aa: CASSEWGNSPLHF
d_call: -; v_call: TRBV11-2; cdr3_aa: CASSVGALNEQFF
d_call: -; v_call: TRBV28; cdr3_aa: CASSPLGQQETQYF
d_call: -; v_call: TRBV30; cdr3_aa: CAWSVTTGNQPQHF
d_call: -; v_call: TRBV2; cdr3_aa: CASSGVGTVQPQHF
d_call: -; v_call: TRBV11-2; cdr3_aa: CASSLVSEGYTF
d_call: -; v_call: TRBV18; cdr3_aa: CASSSLGTNYGYTF
d_call: -; v_call: TRBV29-1; cdr3_aa: CSVTSAPDEKLFF
d_call: -; v_call: TRBV5-1; cdr3_aa: CASSFGGTKTSGNTIYF
d_call: -; v_call: TRBV7-8; cdr3_aa: CASSLGGYQPQHF
d_call: -; v_call: TRBV4-1; cdr3_aa: CASSQDSEQFF
d_call: TRBD1; v_call: TRBV2; cdr3_aa: CASSRGSKNEQYF
d_call: TRBD2; v_call: TRBV6-6; cdr3_aa: CASSFRSGRAGELFF
d_call: -; v_call: TRBV25-1; cdr3_aa: CASSAPVKENTEAFF
d_call: -; v_call: TRBV9; cdr3_aa: CASSVTETYEQYF
d_call: TRBD1; v_call: TRBV4-1; cdr3_aa: CASSQDLGTGRLAPNTDTQYF
d_call: -; v_call: TRBV2; cdr3_aa: CASSARGVSGNTIYF
d_call: TRBD2; v_call: TRBV7-3; cdr3_aa: CASSWGLAGADTQYF
d_call: -; v_call: TRBV7-2; cdr3_aa: CASSSRGVENTIYF
d_call: -; v_call: TRBV7-6; cdr3_aa: CASRSGSGYEQYF
d_call: TRBD2; v_call: TRBV15; cdr3_aa: CATSTSGSYEQYF
d_call: -; v_call: TRBV2; cdr3_aa: CASSRVDTQYF
d_call: -; v_call: TRBV7-2; cdr3_aa: CASSIGHRAYEQYF
d_call: -; v_call: TRBV21-1; cdr3_aa: CASSSGMYTEAFF
d_call: TRBD2; v_call: TRBV5-4; cdr3_aa: CASSLVASGSLEQYF
d_call: TRBD2; v_call: TRBV5-6; cdr3_aa: CASTRLAGPQETQYF
d_call: -; v_call: TRBV7-7; cdr3_aa: CASSLRINEKLFF
d_call: -; v_call: TRBV5-6; cdr3_aa: CASSPRDTPPKNIQYF
d_call: -; v_call: TRBV5-1; cdr3_aa: CASSRDIAEKLFF
d_call: TRBD1; v_call: TRBV18; cdr3_aa: CASSPLRDRVRDGYTF
d_call: TRBD2; v_call: TRBV7-9; cdr3_aa: CASKAAGETYEQYF